This is a list of T cell receptor beta chains from one sample in a study of blood T cell repertoires in COVID-19. The repertoire was sequenced with immunoSEQ multiplex PCR; TCRdb's copy has only in-frame clones and lacks some. The sample holds roughly 190,000 clones; 75% to 90% are singletons and the top ten take about 2.2%. The sample taken for sequencing was PBMCs or T cells enriched from blood (not recorded which). The receptor source for this set is a woman aged 30 to 39 who had recovered from COVID-19. CDR3s include the opening cysteine and the closing phenylalanine or tryptophan. The order of the fields is D gene, clone size, J gene, V gene, CDR3 DNA, CDR3 protein. D genes are given only for firm matches. Size tells how often a clone was seen (once, few, many) or the class of an expanded clone, and some rows leave it out.

NA | NA | TRBJ1-5 | TRBV24-1 | TGTGCCCACCGGGAAAGAAACAATCAGCCCCAGCATTTT | CAHRERNNQPQHF
TRBD2 | few | TRBJ2-7 | TRBV7-9 | TGTGCCAGCAGCCGAGGGGAGGGAGAGCAGTACTTC | CASSRGEGEQYF
NA | NA | TRBJ1-4 | TRBV12-3/TRBV12-4 | TGTGCCAGCAGTTTTGGAGAGAAACTGTTTTTT | CASSFGEKLFF
NA | NA | TRBJ1-4 | TRBV12-3/TRBV12-4 | TGTGCCAGCAGTTTTACAGGCGGTGAAAAACTGTTTTTT | CASSFTGGEKLFF
TRBD2 | NA | TRBJ2-5 | TRBV3-1/TRBV3-2 | TGTGCCAGCAGCCAAGACGGGACTAGTATTTGGGAGACCCAGTACTTC | CASSQDGTSIWETQYF
TRBD1 | few | TRBJ1-1 | TRBV27 | TGTGCCAGCAGTTGGAGCAACAGGGGGCCGGGCACTGAAGCTTTCTTT | CASSWSNRGPGTEAFF
NA | NA | TRBJ1-2 | TRBV9 | TGTGCCAGCAGCGTGACAAATAACTATGGCTACACCTTC | CASSVTNNYGYTF
NA | NA | TRBJ1-4 | TRBV30 | TGTGCCTGGAGTGAGAATAGAAATGAAAAACTGTTTTTT | CAWSENRNEKLFF
NA | NA | TRBJ1-4 | TRBV3-1/TRBV3-2 | TGTGCCAGCAGCCAAGTTCCCACGGGAGAGGAAAAACTGTTTTTT | CASSQVPTGEEKLFF
NA | NA | TRBJ2-5 | TRBV11-3 | TGTGCCAGCAGCTTAGTAGGGGTCCAAGAGACCCAGTACTTC | CASSLVGVQETQYF
NA | NA | TRBJ2-5 | TRBV21-1 | TGTGCCAGCAGCAATTGGTTTCTAGCGGGAGTCGTGGAGACCCAGTACTTC | CASSNWFLAGVVETQYF
TRBD1 | few | TRBJ1-2 | TRBV25-1 | TGTGCCAGCAGTGAACCACAGGGGGAGTTGATTAACTATGGCTACACCTTC | CASSEPQGELINYGYTF
TRBD2 | NA | TRBJ2-1 | TRBV7-9 | TGTGCCAGCACCCGACTAGCGGGAGGGGAGGGCAATGAGCAGTTCTTC | CASTRLAGGEGNEQFF
NA | NA | TRBJ2-5 | TRBV7-2 | TGTGCCAGCAGCTTAGTAAACCTAGCTATAGAGACCCAGTACTTC | CASSLVNLAIETQYF
NA | NA | TRBJ1-1 | TRBV19 | TGTGCCAGTAGTTATAGGGGAGGGAACACTGAAGCTTTCTTT | CASSYRGGNTEAFF
TRBD2 | NA | TRBJ2-1 | TRBV3-1/TRBV3-2 | TGTGCCAGCAGCCAAGGGGCTAGCGGGAATGAGCAGTTCTTC | CASSQGASGNEQFF
TRBD1 | once | TRBJ1-2 | TRBV11-3 | TGTGCCAGCAGCTCGCGGACAGGGCCTCATGGCTACACCTTC | CASSSRTGPHGYTF
TRBD1 | NA | TRBJ1-6 | TRBV5-8 | TGTGCCAGCAGCGCCGGGACAGCCCGAGGCTCGGCCCTCCACTTT | CASSAGTARGSALHF
TRBD1 | NA | TRBJ1-6 | TRBV6-4 | TGTGCCAGCAGTCGGACAGGGGGAACTAATAATTCACCCCTCCACTTT | CASSRTGGTNNSPLHF
NA | NA | TRBJ1-4 | TRBV6-5 | TGTGCCAGCAGAGGAGGCGCGAGGACTAATGAAAAACTGTTTTTT | CASRGGARTNEKLFF
NA | NA | TRBJ1-1 | TRBV27 | TGTGCCAGCAGTACCTACCGCAAGAACACTGAAGCTTTCTTT | CASSTYRKNTEAFF
NA | NA | TRBJ1-5 | TRBV7-2 | TGTGCCAGCAGCTTAGTTTCAGGGAACAATCAGCCCCAGCATTTT | CASSLVSGNNQPQHF
TRBD1 | NA | TRBJ2-5 | TRBV3-1/TRBV3-2 | TGTGCCAGCAGCACCCGACAGGGCCAAGAGACCCAGTACTTC | CASSTRQGQETQYF
NA | NA | TRBJ2-5 | TRBV2 | TGTGCCAGCAGGACTAGAGGGTTCCAAGAGACCCAGTACTTC | CASRTRGFQETQYF
NA | NA | TRBJ1-2 | TRBV6-2/TRBV6-3 | TGTGCCAGCAGTCTCTCGGGTCTTCTATGGTATGGCTACACCTTC | CASSLSGLLWYGYTF
NA | NA | TRBJ1-1 | TRBV29-1 | TGCAGCGTTGAGATGTACAAGAACACTGAAGCTTTCTTT | CSVEMYKNTEAFF
TRBD2 | NA | TRBJ2-5 | TRBV19 | TGTGCCAGTAGTCCGATGGGACTAGCGATCCAAGAGACCCAGTACTTC | CASSPMGLAIQETQYF
TRBD1 | once | TRBJ1-2 | TRBV7-3 | TGTGCCAGCAGGACAGGGGTTTATGGCTACACCTTC | CASRTGVYGYTF
TRBD2 | NA | TRBJ2-3 | TRBV7-7 | TGTGCCAGCAGCTTCAGCGGGAGTGATGGAGATACGCAGTATTTT | CASSFSGSDGDTQYF
NA | NA | TRBJ2-7 | TRBV6-5 | TGTGCCAGCAGTTACGACGGGACAAGTTACGAGCAGTACTTC | CASSYDGTSYEQYF
TRBD1 | NA | TRBJ2-7 | TRBV5-8 | TGTGCCAGCAGCGACCGGGACAGGTTCTCCTACGAGCAGTACTTC | CASSDRDRFSYEQYF
NA | NA | TRBJ1-5 | TRBV9 | TGTGCCAGCAGCGTAGGGGCTGGGGCTAGCAATCAGCCCCAGCATTTT | CASSVGAGASNQPQHF
NA | NA | TRBJ2-7 | TRBV3-1/TRBV3-2 | TGTGCCAGCAGCCAAAGGGGATACGAGCAGTACTTC | CASSQRGYEQYF
NA | NA | TRBJ1-2 | TRBV5-4 | TGTGCCAGCAGCTTGCCGGGAGCACTATCTAACTATGGCTACACCTTC | CASSLPGALSNYGYTF
NA | NA | TRBJ2-1 | TRBV9 | TGTGCCAGCACCAATCTAGCGGAGGGGGGAAGCACCTACAATGAGCAGTTCTTC | CASTNLAEGGSTYNEQFF
TRBD2 | NA | TRBJ2-1 | TRBV4-1 | TGCGCCAGCAGCCAAGAGGGGGGGGACCTTTCCTACAATGAGCAGTTCTTC | CASSQEGGDLSYNEQFF
NA | NA | TRBJ2-3 | TRBV24-1 | TGTGCCACCAGAGAGACAGGACTGAGCACAGATACGCAGTATTTT | CATRETGLSTDTQYF
TRBD1 | NA | TRBJ2-7 | TRBV11-1 | TGTGCCAGCAGCCCAAGGGACAGGCTTAGGAGTGAGCAGTACTTC | CASSPRDRLRSEQYF
NA | NA | TRBJ1-1 | TRBV11-2 | TGTGCCAGCAGCTTCGTGCGGAACACTGAAGCTTTCTTT | CASSFVRNTEAFF
NA | NA | TRBJ2-1 | TRBV4-2 | TGTGCCAGCAGCACTAGATCGGTTAAAGGCTACAATGAGCAGTTCTTC | CASSTRSVKGYNEQFF
TRBD2 | NA | TRBJ2-3 | TRBV9 | TGTGCCAGCAGCCCCCGACTAGCGGGTAACACAGATACGCAGTATTTT | CASSPRLAGNTDTQYF
NA | NA | TRBJ1-2 | TRBV10-3 | TGTGCCATCTATACCGGGACACTTACGAACTATGGCTACACCTTC | CAIYTGTLTNYGYTF
NA | NA | TRBJ1-2 | TRBV30 | TGTGCCTGGAGCGAGCAGGGCTATGGCTACACCTTC | CAWSEQGYGYTF
NA | NA | TRBJ1-5 | TRBV19 | TGTGCCAGTAGTATACTGTCGACAGTATATAGCAATCAGCCCCAGCATTTT | CASSILSTVYSNQPQHF
NA | once | TRBJ1-2 | TRBV30 | TGTGCCTGGAGTGCCCTAGGGGGGGCAAGTAACTATGGCTACACCTTC | CAWSALGGASNYGYTF